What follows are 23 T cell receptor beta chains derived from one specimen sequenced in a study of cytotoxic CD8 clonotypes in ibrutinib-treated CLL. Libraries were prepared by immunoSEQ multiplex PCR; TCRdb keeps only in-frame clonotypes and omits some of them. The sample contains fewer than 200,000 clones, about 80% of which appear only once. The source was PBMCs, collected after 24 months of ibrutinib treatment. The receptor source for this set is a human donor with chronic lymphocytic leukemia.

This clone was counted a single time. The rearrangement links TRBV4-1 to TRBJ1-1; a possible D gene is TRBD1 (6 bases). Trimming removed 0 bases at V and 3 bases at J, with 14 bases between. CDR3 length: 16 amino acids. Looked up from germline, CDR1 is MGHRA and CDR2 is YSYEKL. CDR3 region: CASSQDPGASYTEAFF. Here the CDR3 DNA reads TGCGCCAGCAGCCAAGATCCGGGGGCATCGTACACTGAAGCTTTCTTT.

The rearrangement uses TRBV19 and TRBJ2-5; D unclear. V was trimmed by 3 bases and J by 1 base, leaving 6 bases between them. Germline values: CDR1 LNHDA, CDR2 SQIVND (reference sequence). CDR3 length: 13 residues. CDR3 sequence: CASSIRVQETQYF. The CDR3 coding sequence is TGTGCCAGTAGTATCCGGGTCCAAGAGACCCAGTACTTC.

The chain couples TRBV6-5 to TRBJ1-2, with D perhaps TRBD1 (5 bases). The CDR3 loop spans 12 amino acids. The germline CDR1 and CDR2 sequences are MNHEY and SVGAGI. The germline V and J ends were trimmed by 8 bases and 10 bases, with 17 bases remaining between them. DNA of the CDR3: TGTGCCAGCGGCGACCAGGGACTACCCTACACCTTC. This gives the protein CASGDQGLPYTF.

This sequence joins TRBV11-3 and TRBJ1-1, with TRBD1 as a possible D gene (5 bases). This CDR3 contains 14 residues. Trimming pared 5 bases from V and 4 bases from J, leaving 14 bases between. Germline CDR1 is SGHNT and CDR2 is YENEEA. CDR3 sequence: CASSANTGGTEAFF. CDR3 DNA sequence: TGTGCCAGCAGCGCCAATACGGGGGGCACTGAAGCTTTCTTT.

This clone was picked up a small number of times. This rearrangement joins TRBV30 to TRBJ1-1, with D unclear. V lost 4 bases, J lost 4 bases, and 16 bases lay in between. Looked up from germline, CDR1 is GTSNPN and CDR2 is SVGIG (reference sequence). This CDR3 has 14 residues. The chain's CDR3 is CAWKLRVPFTEAFF. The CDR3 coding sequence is TGTGCCTGGAAGCTGAGGGTCCCCTTCACTGAAGCTTTCTTT.

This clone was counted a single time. CDR3 nucleotides: TGTGCCAGTAGTATCGTCTTGATCGGGACAGCGATGAACACTGAAGCTTTCTTT. Residues: CASSIVLIGTAMNTEAFF. This chain joins TRBV19 and TRBJ1-1; 7 bases map to TRBD1. CDR3 size: 18 residues. V gave up 3 bases and J gave up 0 bases; unmatched junction bases: 13. Looked up from germline, CDR1 is LNHDA and CDR2 is SQIVND (reference sequence).

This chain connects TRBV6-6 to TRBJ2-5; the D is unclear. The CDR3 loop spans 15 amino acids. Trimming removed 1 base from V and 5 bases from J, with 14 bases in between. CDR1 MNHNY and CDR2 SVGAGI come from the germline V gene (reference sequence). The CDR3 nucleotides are TGTGCCAGCAGTTACTTCGGACGGGTTGGGGAGACCCAGTACTTC. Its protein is CASSYFGRVGETQYF.

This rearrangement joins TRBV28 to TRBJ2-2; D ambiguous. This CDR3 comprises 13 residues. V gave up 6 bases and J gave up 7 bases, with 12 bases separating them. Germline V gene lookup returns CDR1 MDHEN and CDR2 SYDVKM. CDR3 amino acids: CASSPLSYGELFF. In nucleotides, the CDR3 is TGTGCCAGCAGCCCTTTATCCTACGGGGAGCTGTTTTTT.

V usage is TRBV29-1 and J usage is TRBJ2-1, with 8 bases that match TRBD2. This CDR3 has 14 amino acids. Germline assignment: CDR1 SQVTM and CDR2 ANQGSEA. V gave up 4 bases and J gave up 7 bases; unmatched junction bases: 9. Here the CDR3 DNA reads TGCAGCGTTGGTTTGAGCGGGAGAGGTAATGAGCAGTTCTTC. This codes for CSVGLSGRGNEQFF.

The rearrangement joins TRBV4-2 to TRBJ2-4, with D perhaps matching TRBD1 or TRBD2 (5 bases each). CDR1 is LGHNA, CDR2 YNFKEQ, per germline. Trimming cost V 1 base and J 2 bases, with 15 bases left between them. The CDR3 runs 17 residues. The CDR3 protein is CASSQAGGETTKNIQYF. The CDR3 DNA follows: TGTGCCAGCAGCCAAGCTGGGGGAGAGACGACCAAAAACATTCAGTACTTC.

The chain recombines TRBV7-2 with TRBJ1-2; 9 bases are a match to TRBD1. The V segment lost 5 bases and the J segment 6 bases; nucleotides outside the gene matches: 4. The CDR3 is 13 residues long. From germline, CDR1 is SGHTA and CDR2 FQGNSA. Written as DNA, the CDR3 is TGTGCCAGCAGCGTACAGGGGGCGCATGGCTACACCTTC. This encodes CASSVQGAHGYTF.

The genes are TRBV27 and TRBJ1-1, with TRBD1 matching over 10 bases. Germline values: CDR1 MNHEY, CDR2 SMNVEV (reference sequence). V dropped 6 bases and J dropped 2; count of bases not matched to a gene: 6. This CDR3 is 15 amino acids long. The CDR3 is CASRRQGAGNTEAFF. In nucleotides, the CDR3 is TGTGCCAGCAGAAGACAGGGGGCAGGTAACACTGAAGCTTTCTTT.

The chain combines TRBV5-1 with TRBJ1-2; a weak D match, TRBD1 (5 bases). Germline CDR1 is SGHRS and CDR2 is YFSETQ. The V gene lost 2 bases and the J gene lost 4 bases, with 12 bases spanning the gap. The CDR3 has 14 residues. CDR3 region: CASSFEGALYGYTF. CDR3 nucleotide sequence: TGCGCCAGCAGCTTCGAAGGGGCCCTCTATGGCTACACCTTC.

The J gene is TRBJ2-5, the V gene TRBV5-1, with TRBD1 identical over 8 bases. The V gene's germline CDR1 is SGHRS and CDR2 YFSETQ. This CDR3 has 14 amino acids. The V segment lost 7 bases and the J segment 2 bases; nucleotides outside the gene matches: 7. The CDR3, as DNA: TGCGCCAGCTTCCGGGACAGGTCGCAAGAGACCCAGTACTTC. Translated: CASFRDRSQETQYF.

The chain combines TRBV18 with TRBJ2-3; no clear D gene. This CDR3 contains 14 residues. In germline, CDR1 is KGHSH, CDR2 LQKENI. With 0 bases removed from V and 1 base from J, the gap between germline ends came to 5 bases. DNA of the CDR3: TGTGCCAGCTCACCACCCAGCCGCACAGATACGCAGTATTTT. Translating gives CASSPPSRTDTQYF.

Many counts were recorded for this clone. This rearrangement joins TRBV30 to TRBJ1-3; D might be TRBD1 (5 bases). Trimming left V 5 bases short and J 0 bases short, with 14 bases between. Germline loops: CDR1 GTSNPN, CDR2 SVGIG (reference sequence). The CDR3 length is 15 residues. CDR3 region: CAWAQTGTSGNTIYF. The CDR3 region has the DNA TGTGCCTGGGCCCAAACCGGGACCTCTGGAAACACCATATATTTT.

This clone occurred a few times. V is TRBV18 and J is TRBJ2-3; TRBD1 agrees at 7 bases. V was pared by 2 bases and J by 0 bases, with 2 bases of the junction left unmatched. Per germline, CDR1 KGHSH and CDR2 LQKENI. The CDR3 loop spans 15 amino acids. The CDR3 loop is CASSPTGVSTDTQYF. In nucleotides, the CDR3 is TGTGCCAGCTCACCAACAGGGGTCAGCACAGATACGCAGTATTTT.

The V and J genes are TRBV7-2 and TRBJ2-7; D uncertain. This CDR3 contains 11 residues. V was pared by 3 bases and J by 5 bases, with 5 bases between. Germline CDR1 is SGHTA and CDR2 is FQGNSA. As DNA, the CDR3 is TGTGCCAGCAGCTTGTACGACGAGCAGTACTTC. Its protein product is CASSLYDEQYF.

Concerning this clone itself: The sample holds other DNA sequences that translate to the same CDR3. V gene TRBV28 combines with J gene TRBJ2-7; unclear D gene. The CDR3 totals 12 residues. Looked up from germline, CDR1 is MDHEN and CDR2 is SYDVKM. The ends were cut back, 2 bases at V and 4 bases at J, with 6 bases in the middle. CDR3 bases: TGTGCCAGCAGTTTAAGGCAGTACGAGCAGTACTTC. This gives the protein CASSLRQYEQYF.

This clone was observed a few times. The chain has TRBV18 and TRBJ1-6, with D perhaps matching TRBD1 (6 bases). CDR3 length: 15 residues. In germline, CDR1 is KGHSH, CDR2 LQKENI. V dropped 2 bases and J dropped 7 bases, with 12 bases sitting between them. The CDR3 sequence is CASSPVQGTNSPLHF. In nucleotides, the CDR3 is TGTGCCAGCTCACCAGTCCAGGGGACGAATTCACCCCTCCACTTT.

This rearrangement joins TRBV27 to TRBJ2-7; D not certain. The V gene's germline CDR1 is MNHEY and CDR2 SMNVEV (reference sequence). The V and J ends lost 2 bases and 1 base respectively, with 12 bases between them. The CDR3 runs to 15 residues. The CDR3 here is CASSLVPPESYEQYF. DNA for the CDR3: TGTGCCAGCAGTTTAGTCCCTCCGGAATCCTACGAGCAGTACTTC.

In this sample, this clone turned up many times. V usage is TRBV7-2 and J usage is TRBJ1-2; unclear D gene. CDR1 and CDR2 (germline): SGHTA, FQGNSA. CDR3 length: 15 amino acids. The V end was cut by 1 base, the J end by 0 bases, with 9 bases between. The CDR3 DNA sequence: TGTGCCAGCAGCTTAGTTAGGACCCCTAACTATGGCTACACCTTC. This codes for CASSLVRTPNYGYTF. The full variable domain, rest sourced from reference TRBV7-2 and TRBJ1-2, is GAGVSQSPSNKVTEKGKDVELRCDPISGHTALYWYRQSLGQGLEFLIYFQGNSAPDKSGLPSDRFSAERTGGSVSTLTIQRTQQEDSAVYLCASSLVRTPNYGYTFGSGTRLTVV.

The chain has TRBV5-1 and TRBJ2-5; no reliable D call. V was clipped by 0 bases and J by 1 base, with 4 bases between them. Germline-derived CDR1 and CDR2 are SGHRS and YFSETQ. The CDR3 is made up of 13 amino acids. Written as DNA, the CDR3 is TGCGCCAGCAGCTTGGGGGGCCAAGAGACCCAGTACTTC. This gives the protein CASSLGGQETQYF. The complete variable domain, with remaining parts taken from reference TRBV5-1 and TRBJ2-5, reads KAGVTQTPRYLIKTRGQQVTLSCSPISGHRSVSWYQQTPGQGLQFLFEYFSETQRNKGNFPGRFSGRQFSNSRSEMNVSTLELGDSALYLCASSLGGQETQYFGPGTRLLVL.